Detailed here is one TCR beta chain. What it recognizes is unknown. This entry is derived from a study of OX40 agonist ivuxolimab in advanced cancers. Study background: Prior anti-PD-1, anti-PD-L1 or anti-CTLA-4 therapy was allowed; 40% had some. Partial responses occurred in Three dose-escalation patients, one with hepatocellular carcinoma and two with cutaneous melanoma. Findings and caveats of the study: CD8+ T cells (on average) carried more expanded clones than CD4+ T cells. At doses 0.1 to 3.0 mg/kg, CD4+ and CD8+ clones expanded.

Libraries were prepared by immunoSEQ multiplex PCR; TCRdb keeps only in-frame clonotypes and omits some of them. The sample carries approximately 50,000 clones, less than 90% recorded once. V lost 5 bases to trimming and J lost 5 bases, with 15 bases between them. The V gene's germline CDR1 is SGHVS and CDR2 FNYEAQ. The CDR3 spans 14 residues. Material: CD4+ or CD8+ T cells sorted from blood, obtained in a trial of the OX40 agonist ivuxolimab. The source is an adult with an advanced solid tumor such as melanoma, head and neck, liver or kidney cancer. The rearrangement uses TRBV7-6 and TRBJ2-5; no clear D. CDR3 region: CASSVTRAGETQYF. In DNA form, the CDR3 reads TGTGCCAGCAGCGTGACCCGAGCTGGGGAGACCCAGTACTTC. The full variable domain, rest sourced from reference TRBV7-6 and TRBJ2-5, is GAGVSQSPRYKVTKRGQDVALRCDPISGHVSLYWYRQALGQGPEFLTYFNYEAQQDKSGLPNDRFSAERPEGSISTLTIQRTEQRDSAMYRCASSVTRAGETQYFGPGTRLLVL.